Listed below are T cell receptor beta chains from one sample, sequenced in a study of CD8+ T cells in alopecia areata. Repertoires were generated with immunoSEQ multiplex PCR, while TCRdb's copy carries only in-frame clones and drops some. The data contain roughly 200,000 clones, 63% of them singletons. Material: CD4+ T cells sorted from blood, obtained at week 0. Every receptor here comes from a human donor with alopecia areata. Each CDR3 is given with its conserved first and last residue. A D gene is named only where the DNA matches it firmly. Size values are once, few and many counts, or a class for expanded clones, and some rows have none.

clone size: -
V gene: TRBV29-1
D gene: -
J gene: TRBJ2-1
CDR3 protein: CSANPKSSYNEQFF
CDR3 DNA: TGCAGCGCCAACCCCAAGAGCTCCTACAATGAGCAGTTCTTC

clone size: -
V gene: TRBV4-2
D gene: -
J gene: TRBJ2-3
CDR3 protein: CASSQFRSQASSTDTQYF
CDR3 DNA: TGTGCCAGCAGCCAATTTCGGTCTCAGGCCTCTAGCACAGATACGCAGTATTTT

clone size: -
V gene: TRBV30
D gene: -
J gene: TRBJ1-1
CDR3 protein: CAWDRGHTEAFF
CDR3 DNA: TGTGCCTGGGACCGCGGGCACACTGAAGCTTTCTTT

clone size: -
V gene: TRBV9
D gene: -
J gene: TRBJ2-1
CDR3 protein: CASSVGPDLTSNEQFF
CDR3 DNA: TGTGCCAGCAGCGTAGGTCCTGACCTCACCTCCAATGAGCAGTTCTTC

clone size: -
V gene: TRBV5-1
D gene: -
J gene: TRBJ2-3
CDR3 protein: CASIPPGADTQYF
CDR3 DNA: TGCGCCAGCATCCCACCGGGTGCAGATACGCAGTATTTT

clone size: -
V gene: TRBV30
D gene: -
J gene: TRBJ1-6
CDR3 protein: CAWTPWRGALHF
CDR3 DNA: TGTGCCTGGACCCCCTGGCGAGGGGCCCTCCACTTT

clone size: -
V gene: TRBV30
D gene: -
J gene: TRBJ2-2
CDR3 protein: CAWSVPTGLTPGELFF
CDR3 DNA: TGTGCCTGGAGTGTACCGACGGGGCTCACCCCGGGGGAGCTGTTTTTT

clone size: few
V gene: TRBV9
D gene: -
J gene: TRBJ2-7
CDR3 protein: CASSVATGQVPLLEQYF
CDR3 DNA: TGTGCCAGCAGCGTAGCTACGGGGCAGGTCCCCCTCCTCGAGCAGTACTTC

clone size: -
V gene: TRBV30
D gene: TRBD1
J gene: TRBJ2-6
CDR3 protein: CAWHAGQATSGANVLTF
CDR3 DNA: TGTGCCTGGCACGCGGGACAGGCGACCTCTGGGGCCAACGTCCTGACTTTC

clone size: -
V gene: TRBV15
D gene: -
J gene: TRBJ1-2
CDR3 protein: CATSRQQGSYGYTF
CDR3 DNA: TGTGCCACCAGCAGACAACAGGGTAGCTATGGCTACACCTTC

clone size: -
V gene: TRBV7-2
D gene: -
J gene: TRBJ1-2
CDR3 protein: CASSLVGRENGYTF
CDR3 DNA: TGTGCCAGCAGCTTAGTGGGCAGGGAGAATGGCTACACCTTC

clone size: -
V gene: TRBV30
D gene: TRBD1
J gene: TRBJ1-5
CDR3 protein: CAWSEGAGQPQHF
CDR3 DNA: TGTGCCTGGAGTGAGGGGGCAGGGCAGCCCCAGCATTTT

clone size: -
V gene: TRBV29-1
D gene: -
J gene: TRBJ1-5
CDR3 protein: CSATSGAGNQPQHF
CDR3 DNA: TGCAGCGCGACATCGGGGGCAGGCAATCAGCCCCAGCATTTT

clone size: -
V gene: TRBV7-3
D gene: TRBD1
J gene: TRBJ2-7
CDR3 protein: CASSFGQGYEQYF
CDR3 DNA: TGTGCCAGCAGCTTTGGACAGGGCTACGAGCAGTACTTC

clone size: few
V gene: TRBV6-5
D gene: -
J gene: TRBJ1-1
CDR3 protein: CASRPPGHEFAGAFF
CDR3 DNA: TGTGCCAGCAGGCCACCGGGACATGAGTTTGCAGGGGCTTTCTTT

clone size: -
V gene: TRBV11-2
D gene: -
J gene: TRBJ1-2
CDR3 protein: CASSLPRNNYGYTF
CDR3 DNA: TGTGCCAGCAGCTTACCCAGGAATAACTATGGCTACACCTTC

clone size: -
V gene: TRBV9
D gene: -
J gene: TRBJ2-2
CDR3 protein: CASSESGYPTGELFF
CDR3 DNA: TGTGCCAGCAGCGAGTCGGGATATCCCACCGGGGAGCTGTTTTTT

clone size: few
V gene: TRBV5-6
D gene: -
J gene: TRBJ2-3
CDR3 protein: CASSFKSTDTQYF
CDR3 DNA: TGTGCCAGCAGCTTCAAGAGCACAGATACGCAGTATTTT

clone size: once
V gene: TRBV11-1
D gene: -
J gene: TRBJ2-6
CDR3 protein: CASSFNSGANVLTF
CDR3 DNA: TGTGCCAGCAGCTTTAACTCTGGGGCCAACGTCCTGACTTTC

clone size: -
V gene: TRBV29-1
D gene: -
J gene: TRBJ1-2
CDR3 protein: CSVEDWDKGLGGYTF
CDR3 DNA: TGCAGCGTTGAAGATTGGGACAAAGGGCTAGGTGGCTACACCTTC

clone size: -
V gene: TRBV29-1
D gene: -
J gene: TRBJ2-3
CDR3 protein: CSVGPDTQYF
CDR3 DNA: TGCAGCGTAGGGCCAGATACGCAGTATTTT

clone size: -
V gene: TRBV7-2
D gene: -
J gene: TRBJ2-1
CDR3 protein: CASSAGPRTIPNEQFF
CDR3 DNA: TGTGCCAGCAGCGCGGGACCTCGGACGATTCCCAATGAGCAGTTCTTC

clone size: -
V gene: TRBV7-9
D gene: -
J gene: TRBJ1-2
CDR3 protein: CASSSDGGGYGYTF
CDR3 DNA: TGTGCCAGCAGCTCCGACGGGGGAGGCTATGGCTACACCTTC

clone size: -
V gene: TRBV7-9
D gene: -
J gene: TRBJ1-2
CDR3 protein: CASSFRAEDYGYTF
CDR3 DNA: TGTGCCAGCAGCTTTCGAGCGGAAGACTATGGCTACACCTTC

clone size: -
V gene: TRBV4-1
D gene: -
J gene: TRBJ1-2
CDR3 protein: CASSQERQGRRHGYTF
CDR3 DNA: TGCGCCAGCAGCCAAGAACGGCAGGGGAGACGTCATGGCTACACCTTC

clone size: -
V gene: TRBV30
D gene: -
J gene: TRBJ1-1
CDR3 protein: CAWGDMLAEAFF
CDR3 DNA: TGTGCCTGGGGCGATATGTTGGCTGAAGCTTTCTTT

clone size: -
V gene: TRBV29-1
D gene: -
J gene: TRBJ2-1
CDR3 protein: CSVRKGFYNEQFF
CDR3 DNA: TGCAGCGTTCGGAAGGGCTTCTACAATGAGCAGTTCTTC

clone size: -
V gene: TRBV11-2
D gene: -
J gene: TRBJ1-6
CDR3 protein: CASSQRRDYNSPLHF
CDR3 DNA: TGTGCCAGCAGCCAGAGGAGGGATTATAATTCACCCCTCCACTTT

clone size: few
V gene: TRBV7-2
D gene: -
J gene: TRBJ2-5
CDR3 protein: CASSFFLGRMETQYF
CDR3 DNA: TGTGCCAGCAGCTTTTTTCTGGGGCGGATGGAGACCCAGTACTTC

clone size: -
V gene: TRBV29-1
D gene: TRBD1
J gene: TRBJ2-1
CDR3 protein: CSVKDRDGYNEQFF
CDR3 DNA: TGCAGCGTTAAGGACAGGGACGGCTACAATGAGCAGTTCTTC

clone size: -
V gene: TRBV4-1
D gene: -
J gene: TRBJ2-7
CDR3 protein: CASSQVHYEQYF
CDR3 DNA: TGCGCCAGCAGCCAAGTCCACTACGAGCAGTACTTC

clone size: -
V gene: TRBV5-1
D gene: -
J gene: TRBJ2-1
CDR3 protein: CASSSPGTSYNEQFF
CDR3 DNA: TGCGCCAGCAGCTCCCCTGGGACCTCCTACAATGAGCAGTTCTTC

clone size: -
V gene: TRBV5-1
D gene: -
J gene: TRBJ1-5
CDR3 protein: CASSLGAGVNQPQHF
CDR3 DNA: TGCGCCAGCAGCTTGGGGGCAGGAGTCAATCAGCCCCAGCATTTT

clone size: -
V gene: TRBV30
D gene: -
J gene: TRBJ2-7
CDR3 protein: CAWTSVYEQYF
CDR3 DNA: TGTGCCTGGACCTCCGTCTACGAGCAGTACTTC

clone size: -
V gene: TRBV30
D gene: -
J gene: TRBJ1-6
CDR3 protein: CAWKGVGNSPLHF
CDR3 DNA: TGTGCCTGGAAAGGGGTTGGTAATTCACCCCTCCACTTT

clone size: -
V gene: TRBV11-3
D gene: -
J gene: TRBJ2-4
CDR3 protein: CASSHDSTKGNIQYF
CDR3 DNA: TGTGCCAGCAGTCACGACAGCACAAAAGGGAACATTCAGTACTTC

clone size: -
V gene: TRBV2
D gene: -
J gene: TRBJ1-2
CDR3 protein: CASSEVRYGYTF
CDR3 DNA: TGTGCCAGCAGTGAAGTAAGGTACGGCTACACCTTC

clone size: -
V gene: TRBV4-3
D gene: TRBD1
J gene: TRBJ1-2
CDR3 protein: CASSQAAGGFGYTF
CDR3 DNA: TGCGCCAGCAGCCAAGCCGCAGGGGGCTTCGGCTACACCTTC

clone size: -
V gene: TRBV7-3
D gene: TRBD1
J gene: TRBJ2-2
CDR3 protein: CASSSTGERSGELFF
CDR3 DNA: TGTGCCAGCAGCTCAACAGGGGAACGTAGCGGGGAGCTGTTTTTT

clone size: -
V gene: TRBV25-1
D gene: -
J gene: TRBJ1-6
CDR3 protein: CASSGSIGQSMGSPLHF
CDR3 DNA: TGTGCCAGCAGTGGTAGTATTGGACAGTCCATGGGATCACCCCTCCACTTT

clone size: -
V gene: TRBV10-3
D gene: -
J gene: TRBJ2-3
CDR3 protein: CAISDRGTDTQYF
CDR3 DNA: TGTGCCATCAGTGATCGTGGGACAGATACGCAGTATTTT

clone size: -
V gene: TRBV2
D gene: -
J gene: TRBJ2-7
CDR3 protein: CASSEGTFSYEQYF
CDR3 DNA: TGTGCCAGCAGTGAAGGTACCTTCTCCTACGAGCAGTACTTC

clone size: few
V gene: TRBV7-9
D gene: -
J gene: TRBJ1-4
CDR3 protein: CASSSPLGISRDGEKLFF
CDR3 DNA: TGTGCCAGCAGCTCCCCCTTGGGGATTTCAAGGGACGGGGAAAAACTGTTTTTT

clone size: -
V gene: TRBV19
D gene: TRBD1
J gene: TRBJ2-7
CDR3 protein: CASSIVDRGSYEQYF
CDR3 DNA: TGTGCCAGTAGTATAGTGGACAGGGGGTCCTACGAGCAGTACTTC

clone size: few
V gene: TRBV29-1
D gene: TRBD1
J gene: TRBJ2-3
CDR3 protein: CSVDDRGSTDTQYF
CDR3 DNA: TGCAGCGTTGACGACAGGGGAAGCACAGATACGCAGTATTTT

clone size: few
V gene: TRBV2
D gene: -
J gene: TRBJ2-7
CDR3 protein: CASSENYEQYF
CDR3 DNA: TGTGCCAGCAGTGAAAACTACGAGCAGTACTTC

clone size: -
V gene: TRBV29-1
D gene: -
J gene: TRBJ1-1
CDR3 protein: CSVEVPLQRNTEAFF
CDR3 DNA: TGCAGCGTTGAAGTCCCCCTACAGAGGAACACTGAAGCTTTCTTT

clone size: -
V gene: TRBV25-1
D gene: -
J gene: TRBJ2-7
CDR3 protein: CASSLTATYEQYF
CDR3 DNA: TGTGCCAGCAGTCTGACGGCAACCTACGAGCAGTACTTC

clone size: few
V gene: TRBV5-1
D gene: -
J gene: TRBJ2-7
CDR3 protein: CASSADSYEQYF
CDR3 DNA: TGCGCCAGCAGCGCGGACAGCTACGAGCAGTACTTC

clone size: few
V gene: TRBV2
D gene: -
J gene: TRBJ1-5
CDR3 protein: CASNLNVNQPQHF
CDR3 DNA: TGTGCCAGCAACTTGAACGTCAATCAGCCCCAGCATTTT

clone size: -
V gene: TRBV5-1
D gene: TRBD1
J gene: TRBJ1-1
CDR3 protein: CASGSGTGFTEAFF
CDR3 DNA: TGCGCCAGCGGATCCGGGACAGGGTTCACTGAAGCTTTCTTT

clone size: -
V gene: TRBV7-9
D gene: TRBD1
J gene: TRBJ1-1
CDR3 protein: CASSSFPDRGAEAFF
CDR3 DNA: TGTGCCAGCAGCTCCTTTCCAGACAGGGGGGCTGAAGCTTTCTTT

clone size: -
V gene: TRBV29-1
D gene: -
J gene: TRBJ2-4
CDR3 protein: CSVQRQPRDIQYF
CDR3 DNA: TGCAGCGTTCAACGACAGCCAAGAGACATTCAGTACTTC

clone size: few
V gene: TRBV28
D gene: -
J gene: TRBJ2-6
CDR3 protein: CASSLIGVGANVLTF
CDR3 DNA: TGTGCCAGCAGTTTGATCGGGGTTGGGGCCAACGTCCTGACTTTC

clone size: -
V gene: TRBV9
D gene: TRBD1
J gene: TRBJ1-4
CDR3 protein: CASSPRQGTNEKLFF
CDR3 DNA: TGTGCCAGCAGCCCGCGACAGGGCACTAATGAAAAACTGTTTTTT

clone size: -
V gene: TRBV7-2
D gene: -
J gene: TRBJ1-6
CDR3 protein: CASSPGGSPGYSPLHF
CDR3 DNA: TGTGCCAGCAGCCCTGGAGGGTCGCCGGGTTATTCACCCCTCCACTTT

clone size: -
V gene: TRBV6-5
D gene: -
J gene: TRBJ1-1
CDR3 protein: CASSQAGGWTEAFF
CDR3 DNA: TGTGCCAGCAGTCAAGCAGGAGGTTGGACTGAAGCTTTCTTT

clone size: -
V gene: TRBV7-8
D gene: -
J gene: TRBJ2-3
CDR3 protein: CASSLVTSSTDTQYF
CDR3 DNA: TGTGCCAGCAGCTTAGTAACCTCCAGTACAGATACGCAGTATTTT

clone size: few
V gene: TRBV20-1
D gene: -
J gene: TRBJ2-7
CDR3 protein: CSARVLYEQYF
CDR3 DNA: TGCAGTGCTAGAGTTCTTTACGAGCAGTACTTC